The T cell receptor (beta chain) described here comes from a study of beta chain features in type 1 diabetes. Study outcomes and limitations: The study notes PCR might favor shorter templates equally in patients and controls. The VDJ junctions of type 1 diabetes patients carried fewer insertions and more deletions.

A note on this clone: Its matching antigen is unknown.

The CDR3 length is 15 residues. Germline CDR1 reads KGHSH; CDR2 reads LQKENI. V was trimmed by 6 bases and J by 1 base, leaving 15 bases between them. What was sequenced were expressed TCRB transcripts, since all of the isolated RNA had been reverse transcribed. There were approximately 3.5 million reads on average in the naive, central memory and regulatory T cell samples. Sequencing used immunoSEQ multiplex PCR; TCRdb keeps in-frame clones, though not all of them. The sample lists more than 150,000 clones; about 9.1% were seen once. Sequencing was carried out using central memory CD4+ T cells from blood. The source is a woman aged 18 to 35 in good health. The V call is TRBV18, the J call TRBJ2-5, with a tentative D call TRBD1 (5 bases). The CDR3 here is CASSREWGGQETQYF. CDR3 coding DNA: TGTGCCAGCTCCCGCGAATGGGGCGGCCAAGAGACCCAGTACTTC.